This record looks at one T cell receptor (beta chain) sequence and its context. Original handling: Quantification of nucleated cells was approximated via reference gene primer amplification. This table comes from immunoSEQ multiplex PCR, and its TCRdb copy is limited to in-frame clones, with some not included. V and J calls and clone size are those listed in that table; D and trimming were worked out from the DNA. The table includes 35,000 to 50,000 clones, 87% detected once. The data derive from a study of blood T cell repertoires in COVID-19. Study-wide background: Acute-phase and convalescent COVID-19 samples originated in the United States, Italy and Spain. PBMCs, B-cell-depleted T cells, or T cells were the source of the cDNA or gDNA that made up the material.

V lost 0 bases to trimming and J lost 6 bases; unmatched junction nucleotides: 4. Germline V CDR1 and CDR2: SGHTA, FQGTGA. The length of the CDR3 is 16 residues. Material: peripheral blood. The V and J genes are TRBV7-3 and TRBJ2-2, with 10 bases aligning to TRBD1. This TCR derives from a woman of 80 years or more with active COVID-19. CDR3 coding DNA: TGTGCCAGCAGCTTAACGGCGACAGGGGGCCCCGGGGAGCTGTTTTTT. Translated: CASSLTATGGPGELFF.